This T cell receptor beta chain appears in the sequencing data of a study of blood T cells in healthy people across ages (dated by TCRdb to about 2015). The study in broad terms: Template switching captured roughly one uniquely barcoded TCR beta cDNA molecule per two T cells in model experiments. For two donors (one aged 18 to 30 and one aged 80 or older), the study analyzed two additional independent replicas of 1 million unique cDNA reads from the same blood draw. Donors were grouped into four age groups: young (average approximately 15 years), middle-aged (roughly 40), aged (62) and long-lived (around 80). Using deep sequencing normalized with unique cDNA molecular identifiers, the study measured how TCR beta repertoire diversity changes with age. Beyond this particular receptor, the publication reports: Estimates of total diversity based on one million sequenced T cells were regarded as lower bounds and as underestimates. Compared with the aged group, the long-lived group had more naive CD4+ T cells, fewer expanded clones and increased TCR diversity, a pattern suggesting age selection. The percentage of naive T cells measured by flow cytometry correlated strongly with observed TCR beta diversity. Donor CMV infection status was unknown, potentially confounding age-related changes in expanded clonotypes. As age increased, observed TCR beta diversity per million T cells dropped in a roughly linear way, and a significant reduction was already evident by age 40. Conclusive comparison of naive and antigen-experienced compartments was prevented by the profiling of bulk unsorted PBMCs.

A few counts support this clonotype. There is no known antigen for this receptor. No clone much larger than this one lies a single base away; base qualities are absent. Libraries came from 5' RACE. The listed sequencing device is Illumina HiSeq 2500. A second roughly 6 to 12 cycle PCR used a sample-barcoded 5' primer and a J-beta primer mix. Each TCR beta cDNA molecule received a unique molecular identifier from a template-switch 5' adaptor carrying 12 random nucleotides. Each sample yielded at least 3 million CDR3-containing paired-end reads. First-strand cDNA synthesis was performed from all RNA using the Mint cDNA synthesis kit, with priming by a TRBC-specific oligonucleotide. Following uracil-DNA glycosylase treatment, a first 18-cycle PCR with universal primers M1SS and BC2_uni_R was performed on all cDNA. Under the source paper's analysis protocol: For normalization, 1 million high-quality reads, each with a distinct molecular identifier, were randomly selected from each sample. Instead of being binned into consensus sequences, reads that shared molecular identifiers were thrown out. MiTCR, set to a Q25 quality threshold and the strictest error-elimination algorithm, was used for CDR3 identification, clonotype clustering and error correction. A nonparametric unseen species model using Euler transformation provided a lower-bound estimate of total TCR beta diversity. TCRdb handled the public reads itself, with Q25 trimming in fastp and clone calling in MiXCR, and kept productive beta chains. Rows merge per CDR3 protein into single entries with the most common DNA and genes. What appears here as the V and J calls and clone size reflects TCRdb's work, not the paper's. Here the sample has approximately 780,000 distinct CDR3 sequences; approximately 24% occur a single time. The ten biggest clones cover 2.5% to 3.5% of the sample.

Systemically healthy Caucasian individuals from Russia, some 38 in total and aged roughly 6 to 100 years, were included as donors. Each donor gave about 11 milliliters of peripheral blood, drawn into EDTA-treated Vacutainer tubes. PBMCs were isolated by Ficoll-Paque density-gradient centrifugation, with at least 6 million obtained per sample. Trizol reagent was used to extract total RNA from PBMCs, with at least 6 micrograms per sample. Naive CD45RAhigh/CD27high T cell percentages were measured by flow cytometry on a PBMC aliquot from every donor. Including cysteine and phenylalanine, the CDR3 has 12 amino acids. Only the CDR3 part of the read is kept: 36 bases, read in frame from the first base. V is clipped by 7 bases and J by 3 bases, and the sequence between their germline boundaries is 8 bases long. The germline V gene supplies CDR1 SGDLS and CDR2 YYNGEE. The same data also went into a second study, on T cells of mothers and their children. In that second paper, the authors write: Nine systemically healthy Caucasian individuals, comprising three mothers and their six children, were included as donors. cDNA synthesis consumed the entire amount of extracted RNA, loaded at approximately 1.4 ug RNA in each 15 ul reaction. Sample barcodes and 2-4 random nucleotides were added via the M1S primer in the second PCR. Over 8 million TCR beta CDR3 reads were obtained for each mother, and about 3 million reads were obtained for each child. Thymic selection similarly shapes TCR recombination output in related and unrelated pairs, with minor effect from inherited differences. Related mother-child pairs always showed normalized repertoire overlap that was slightly higher than in unrelated mother-child pairs, though the difference was never significant. With a sensitivity of 90 to 100 clones per million clonotypes, no persistent microchimeric T cell clones were detected. The study used deep NGS to compare TCR beta repertoires of mothers and children, seeking features distinguishing related mother-child pairs from unrelated individuals. On average, the children were approximately 12 +/- 4 years old, while the mothers were about 40 +/- 4 years old. After adapter ligation with NEBNext reagents, the libraries were sequenced on Illumina HiSeq 2000 with 100+100 nt paired-end reads. To prevent cross-contamination, the mother and child libraries were prepared one month apart and sequenced in separate runs. Between roughly 500,000 and 2,000,000 distinct TCR beta clonotypes were identified per donor. Naive TCR beta clonotypes were estimated from low-frequency clonotypes matched to each donor's FACS-determined naive share, without sorting.

The specimen was blood. The sequence derives from a boy younger than 18 in good health. The V and J segments used are TRBV9 and TRBJ2-1; no confident D gene assignment can be made. The DNA reads TGTGCCAGCGGGCTAATCTACAATGAGCAGTTCTTC. Translated, this is CASGLIYNEQFF.